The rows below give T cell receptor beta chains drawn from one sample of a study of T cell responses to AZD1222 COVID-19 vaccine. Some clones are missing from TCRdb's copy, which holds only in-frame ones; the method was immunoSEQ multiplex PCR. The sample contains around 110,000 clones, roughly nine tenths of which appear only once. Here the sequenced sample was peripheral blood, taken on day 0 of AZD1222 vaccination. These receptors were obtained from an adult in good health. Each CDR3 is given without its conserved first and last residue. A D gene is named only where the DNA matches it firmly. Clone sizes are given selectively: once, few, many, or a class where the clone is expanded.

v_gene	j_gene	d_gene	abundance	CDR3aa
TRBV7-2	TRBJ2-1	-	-	ASSLGGVVRMEQF
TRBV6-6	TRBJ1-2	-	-	ASSTGIYGYT
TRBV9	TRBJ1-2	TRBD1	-	ASSTPPGTGFYGYT
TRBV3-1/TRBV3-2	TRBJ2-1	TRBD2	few	ASSQEHLAVLEQF
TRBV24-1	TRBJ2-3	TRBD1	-	ATSDLRQGVDTQY
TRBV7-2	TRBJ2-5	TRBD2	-	ASSLVLAGEETQY
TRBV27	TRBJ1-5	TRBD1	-	ASGQGTDSNQPQH
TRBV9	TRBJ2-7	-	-	ASSVQDNLEQY
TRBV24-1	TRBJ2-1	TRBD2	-	ATSDPTSGRPNEQF
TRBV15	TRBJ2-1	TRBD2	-	ATSLAGNEQF
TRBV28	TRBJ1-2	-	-	ASTWWGQDYGYT
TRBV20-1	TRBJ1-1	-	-	SARLKVEAF
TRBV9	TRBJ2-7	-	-	ASSPGLGTYEQY
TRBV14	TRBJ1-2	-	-	ASSQYRQPTGGYT
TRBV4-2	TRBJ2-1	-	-	ASSQDLAAVYNEQF
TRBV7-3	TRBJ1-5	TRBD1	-	ASSNPGTGVFQPQH
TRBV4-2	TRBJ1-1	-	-	ASSQDIGGALAF
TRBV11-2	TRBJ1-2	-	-	ASSLDGQGWYGYT
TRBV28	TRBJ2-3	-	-	ASRSFDRDTDTQY
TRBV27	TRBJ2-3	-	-	ASRTRDPDTQY
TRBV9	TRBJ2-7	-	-	ASSRNPYEQY
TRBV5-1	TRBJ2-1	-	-	ASSLVERSVSYNEQF
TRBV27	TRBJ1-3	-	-	ASRSPGVGNTIY
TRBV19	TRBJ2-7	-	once	ASSRDEYEQY
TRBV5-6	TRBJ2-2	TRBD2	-	ASSRGGLAGTGELF
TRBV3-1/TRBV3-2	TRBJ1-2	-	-	ASSQLAGGYT
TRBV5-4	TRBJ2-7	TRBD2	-	ASSPGGASGRPNEQY
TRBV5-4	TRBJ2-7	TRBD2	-	ASSSGGLAGDEQY
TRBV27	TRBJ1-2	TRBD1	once	ASSRTGGLYGYT
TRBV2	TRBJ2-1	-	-	ASSAGAVNNEQF
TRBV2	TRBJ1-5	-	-	ASSPTLGQEQPQH
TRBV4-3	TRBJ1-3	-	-	ASSHLTGNTIY
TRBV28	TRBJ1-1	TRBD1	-	ATVGDREAF
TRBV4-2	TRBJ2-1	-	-	ASSRKFKQGDNEQF
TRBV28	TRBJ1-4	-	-	ASRGGARTNEKLF
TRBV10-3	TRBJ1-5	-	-	AVARDGNSNQPQH
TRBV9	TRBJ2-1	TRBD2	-	ASSISGSSYNEQF
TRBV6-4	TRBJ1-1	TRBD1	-	ASSETGALNTEAF
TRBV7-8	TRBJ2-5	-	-	ASSARGGGETQY
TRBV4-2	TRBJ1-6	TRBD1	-	ASSPAGTGGSPLH
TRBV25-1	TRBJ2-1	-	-	ASSDLVSYNEQF
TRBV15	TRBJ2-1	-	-	ATSRAWAGNEQF
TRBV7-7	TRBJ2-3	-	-	ASSLSRADTQY
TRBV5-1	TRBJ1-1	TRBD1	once	ASSLNWDRLNTEAF
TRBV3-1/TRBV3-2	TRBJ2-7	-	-	ASSLGSLSYEQY
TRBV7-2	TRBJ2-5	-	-	ASSLVGGQETQY
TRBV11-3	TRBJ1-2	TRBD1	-	ASSPGQDYGYT
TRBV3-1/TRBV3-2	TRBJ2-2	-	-	ASSQGGGAWVF
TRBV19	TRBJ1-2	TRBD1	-	ATGRGSTGANYGYT
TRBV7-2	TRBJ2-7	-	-	ASSLMSENYEQY
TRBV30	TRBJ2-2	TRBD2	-	ACRKGLATGELF
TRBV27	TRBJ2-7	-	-	ASSPLALRKPYEQY
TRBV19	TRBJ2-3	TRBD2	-	ASSTSTSGSPDTQY